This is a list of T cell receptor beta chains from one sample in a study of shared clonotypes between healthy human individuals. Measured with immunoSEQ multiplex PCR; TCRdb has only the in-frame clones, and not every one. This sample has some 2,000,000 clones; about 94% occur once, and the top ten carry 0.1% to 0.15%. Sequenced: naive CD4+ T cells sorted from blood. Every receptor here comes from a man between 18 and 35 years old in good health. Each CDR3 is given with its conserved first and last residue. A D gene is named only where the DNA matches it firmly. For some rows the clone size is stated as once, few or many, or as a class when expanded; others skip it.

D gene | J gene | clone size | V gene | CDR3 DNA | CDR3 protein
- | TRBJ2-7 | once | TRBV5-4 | TGTGCCAGCAGCTTGGCCGGGACGGCGGCCTACGAGCAGTACTTC | CASSLAGTAAYEQYF
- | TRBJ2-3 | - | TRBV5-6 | TGTGCCAGCAGCTTGGCCGGGGCCACAGATACGCAGTATTTT | CASSLAGATDTQYF
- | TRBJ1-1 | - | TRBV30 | TGTGCCTTCAGGACCGCGAGGAGCAACACTGAAGCTTTCTTT | CAFRTARSNTEAFF
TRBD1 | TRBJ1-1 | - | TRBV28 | TGTGCCAGCAGGGGTTCAGGGGGAGAAGCTTTCTTT | CASRGSGGEAFF
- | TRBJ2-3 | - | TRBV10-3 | TGTGCCACCACGAGGGACCCGCCGGGGGATACGCAGTATTTT | CATTRDPPGDTQYF
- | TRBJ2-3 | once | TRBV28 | TGTGCCAGCAGTCCGCGGGGATTCACAGATACGCAGTATTTT | CASSPRGFTDTQYF
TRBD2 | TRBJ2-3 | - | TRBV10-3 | TGTGCCATCAGTGGACTAGCGGCTAGCACAGATACGCAGTATTTT | CAISGLAASTDTQYF
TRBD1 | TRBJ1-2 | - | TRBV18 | TGTGCCAGCTCACCGACAGGGGGCCTGGGCTACACCTTC | CASSPTGGLGYTF
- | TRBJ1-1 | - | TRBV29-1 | TGCAGCGTTGAGACAGGCCCCTTGAACACTGAAGCTTTCTTT | CSVETGPLNTEAFF
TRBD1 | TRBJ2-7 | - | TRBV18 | TGTGCCAGCTCACCAACGACAGGGGGCGGCTACGAGCAGTACTTC | CASSPTTGGGYEQYF
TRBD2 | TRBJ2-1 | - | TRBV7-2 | TGTGCCAGCAGCTTATGGGACTACTCCTACAATGAGCAGTTCTTC | CASSLWDYSYNEQFF
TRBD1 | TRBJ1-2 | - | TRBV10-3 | TGTGCCATCAAAGGACAGGGGATAGCTAACTATGGCTACACCTTC | CAIKGQGIANYGYTF
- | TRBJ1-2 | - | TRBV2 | TGTGCCAGCATTTCCGGGATCTCCCCTAGAAGCTACACCTTC | CASISGISPRSYTF
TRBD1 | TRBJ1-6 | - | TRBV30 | TGTGCCTGGATTGGACAGGGGGCTAATAATTCACCCCTCCACTTT | CAWIGQGANNSPLHF
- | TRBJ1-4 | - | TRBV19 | TGTGCCAGTAGGAACGGGGGGTTGGATGAAAAACTGTTTTTT | CASRNGGLDEKLFF
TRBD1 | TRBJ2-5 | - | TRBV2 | TGTGCCAGCAGCTCCCTTGACAGGGCGGGAGAGACCCAGTACTTC | CASSSLDRAGETQYF
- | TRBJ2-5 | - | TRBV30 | TGTGCCTGGAGGCCCGCCCAAGGGGCCCAGTACTTC | CAWRPAQGAQYF